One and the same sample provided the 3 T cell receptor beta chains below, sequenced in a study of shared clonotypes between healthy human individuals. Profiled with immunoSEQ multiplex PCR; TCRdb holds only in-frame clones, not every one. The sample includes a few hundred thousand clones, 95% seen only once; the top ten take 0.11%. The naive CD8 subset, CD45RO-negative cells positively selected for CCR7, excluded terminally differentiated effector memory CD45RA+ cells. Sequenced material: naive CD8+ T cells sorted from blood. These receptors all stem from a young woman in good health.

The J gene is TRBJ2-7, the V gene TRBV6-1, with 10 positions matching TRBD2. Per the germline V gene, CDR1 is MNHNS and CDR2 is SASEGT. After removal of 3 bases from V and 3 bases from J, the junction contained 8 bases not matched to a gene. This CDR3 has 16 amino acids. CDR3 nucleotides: TGTGCCAGCAGTGAGGGGATAGCGGGAGGCGGCTACGAGCAGTACTTC. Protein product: CASSEGIAGGGYEQYF.

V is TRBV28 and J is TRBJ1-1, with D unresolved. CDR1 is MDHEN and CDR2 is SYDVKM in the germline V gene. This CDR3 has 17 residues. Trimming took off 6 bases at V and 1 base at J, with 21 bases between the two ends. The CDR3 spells CASSTLLNVNPNTEAFF. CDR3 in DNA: TGTGCCAGCAGCACTCTACTTAACGTCAACCCGAACACTGAAGCTTTCTTT.

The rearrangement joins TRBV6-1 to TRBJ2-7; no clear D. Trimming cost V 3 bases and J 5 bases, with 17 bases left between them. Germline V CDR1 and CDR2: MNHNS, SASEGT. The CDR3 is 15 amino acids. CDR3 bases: TGTGCCAGCAGTGATCTAGGGCCCATAATGGACGAGCAGTACTTC. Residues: CASSDLGPIMDEQYF.